This record concerns one T cell receptor (beta chain) sequence. The length of the CDR3 is 14 residues. Trimming took 2 bases from V and 4 from J, leaving 11 bases between them. The germline CDR1 and CDR2 sequences are ENHRY and SYGVKD. The data were taken from a study of T cell changes during pregnancy in multiple sclerosis. Measured with immunoSEQ multiplex PCR; TCRdb has only the in-frame clones, and not every one. The sample has roughly 40,000 clones, approximately 92% seen once; the top ten hold more than 0.6%. This sequence was found in a female donor with multiple sclerosis, enrolled in a pregnancy study. The input for sequencing was CD4+ T cells from peripheral blood mononuclear cells, taken in the first trimester of pregnancy. This chain joins TRBV10-3 and TRBJ1-1; D unresolved. CDR3 residues: CAISEGGSFTEAFF. The CDR3 nucleotides are TGTGCCATCAGTGAGGGAGGATCATTCACTGAAGCTTTCTTT.